The 21 T cell receptor beta chains reported below all come from one sample, sequenced in a study of PD-1 blockade in classical Hodgkin lymphoma. The method was immunoSEQ multiplex PCR; TCRdb's version includes in-frame clones alone and lacks a portion of them. The repertoire has under 95,000 clones, 80% to 95% of them found once; the top ten carry approximately 2.4%. Brentuximab vedotin exposure varied among the patients, all of whom had relapsed after autologous stem cell transplantation. The sample in question was peripheral blood mononuclear cells (PBMCs), obtained before the second cycle of nivolumab. These receptors were collected from a human donor with classical Hodgkin lymphoma.

V gene TRBV28 combines with J gene TRBJ1-4; D is uncertain. Trimming pared 6 bases from V and 3 bases from J, leaving 11 bases between. Germline CDR1 is MDHEN and CDR2 is SYDVKM. CDR3 length: 14 residues. The CDR3 loop is CASRFPGPNEKLFF. CDR3 nucleotides: TGTGCCAGCAGATTCCCCGGGCCTAATGAAAAACTGTTTTTT.

This clone was counted a single time. The chain uses TRBV28 and TRBJ2-3; D unclear. V was pared by 4 bases and J by 2 bases, with 4 bases between. This CDR3 is built from 12 residues. Germline V gene data show CDR1 as MDHEN and CDR2 as SYDVKM. The CDR3 DNA is TGTGCCAGCAGTTCCAACACAGATACGCAGTATTTT. Its translation is CASSSNTDTQYF.

This chain links TRBV27 with TRBJ2-2; D remains unclear. Per the germline V gene, CDR1 is MNHEY and CDR2 is SMNVEV (reference sequence). The CDR3 has 14 residues. V lost 3 bases and J lost 3, with 8 bases in between. This CDR3 is CASSFTGYTGELFF. CDR3 DNA: TGTGCCAGCAGTTTCACGGGTTACACCGGGGAGCTGTTTTTT.

The rearrangement links TRBV30 to TRBJ1-4; D is undetermined. This CDR3 is built from 13 residues. Trimming removed 8 bases at V and 0 bases at J, with 10 bases between. Germline CDR1 GTSNPN, CDR2 SVGIG (reference sequence). CDR3 in DNA: TGTGCCGTGGCGGCTTCAACTAATGAAAAACTGTTTTTT. As protein: CAVAASTNEKLFF.

The chain joins TRBV28 to TRBJ1-5, with D hard to call. Germline loops: CDR1 MDHEN, CDR2 SYDVKM. The V end lost 6 bases, the J end lost 0 bases, and 12 bases lay between the germline ends. The CDR3 has 15 residues. CDR3: CASSLIGYSNQPQHF. CDR3 DNA: TGTGCCAGCAGCCTGATAGGGTATAGCAATCAGCCCCAGCATTTT.

V and J are TRBV29-1 and TRBJ2-7, with TRBD2 matching over 16 bases. CDR3 length: 15 amino acids. V gave up 6 bases and J gave up 2 bases; unmatched junction bases: 4. CDR1 SQVTM and CDR2 ANQGSEA come from the germline V gene. CDR3 residues: CSVLGLAGGAYEQYF. CDR3 DNA sequence: TGCAGCGTCCTGGGACTAGCGGGAGGGGCCTACGAGCAGTACTTC.

The genes are TRBV7-8 and TRBJ2-7; D is perhaps TRBD2 (5 bases). The CDR3 contains 13 residues. The germline V and J ends were trimmed by 1 base and 9 bases, with 13 bases remaining between them. Germline loops: CDR1 SGHVS, CDR2 FQNEAQ. CDR3 sequence reads: CASSLVQREGQYF. CDR3 sequence (DNA): TGTGCCAGCAGCTTAGTTCAGCGCGAGGGGCAGTACTTC.

This chain uses TRBV30 with TRBJ1-2, with D tentatively TRBD1 (5 bases). Per the germline V gene, CDR1 is GTSNPN and CDR2 is SVGIG (reference sequence). Trimming removed 4 bases from V and 4 bases from J, with 19 bases in between. The CDR3 loop spans 15 amino acids. As DNA, the CDR3 is TGTGCCTGGATCGTAGGGGATAGATGGACCTATGGCTACACCTTC. This codes for CAWIVGDRWTYGYTF.

This chain links TRBV19 with TRBJ1-1; 7 bases match TRBD1. The CDR3 runs to 15 residues. J gave up 6 bases and V 5 bases, and 12 bases lay outside the gene matches. Per germline, CDR1 LNHDA and CDR2 SQIVND (reference sequence). CDR3 in amino acids: CASSLFGRTGSEAFF. DNA of the CDR3: TGTGCCAGTAGTTTATTTGGTCGGACAGGTTCTGAAGCTTTCTTT.

The chain couples TRBV19 to TRBJ2-7, with 10 bases aligning to TRBD2. CDR3 size: 14 residues. Trimming cost V 3 bases and J 5 bases; bases outside gene matches: 4. Germline CDR1 LNHDA, CDR2 SQIVND (reference sequence). This CDR3 reads CASSIILAGDEQYF. CDR3 bases: TGTGCCAGTAGTATCATTCTAGCGGGAGACGAGCAGTACTTC.

The rearrangement uses TRBV28 and TRBJ1-5; 8 bases map to TRBD1. The junction had 9 bases not matched to a gene; V was cut back by 3 bases and J by 5 bases. CDR3 length: 16 amino acids. Germline CDR1 is MDHEN and CDR2 is SYDVKM. The CDR3 loop reads CASSLGGGTGHQPQHF. The CDR3 nucleotides read TGTGCCAGCAGTTTGGGGGGCGGGACAGGTCATCAGCCCCAGCATTTT.

V is TRBV6-5 and J is TRBJ2-3; the D call may be TRBD1 or TRBD2 (6 bases each). CDR1 is MNHEY, CDR2 SVGAGI, per germline. V lost 2 bases and J 1 base, leaving 13 bases between the germline ends. The CDR3 is 16 amino acids. CDR3 sequence (DNA): TGTGCCAGCAGTTACATTAGGGGGGAGGGCACAGATACGCAGTATTTT. This sequence encodes CASSYIRGEGTDTQYF.

The V call is TRBV5-1, the J call TRBJ2-5; D gene ambiguous. Trimming stripped 4 bases from V and 2 bases from J, with 12 bases between. Germline CDR1 SGHRS, CDR2 YFSETQ. The CDR3 consists of 14 residues. The CDR3 protein is CASSPNGRQETQYF. The CDR3 DNA is TGCGCCAGCAGCCCGAATGGACGGCAAGAGACCCAGTACTTC.

The chain employs TRBV28 and TRBJ2-3, with 7 bases identical to TRBD2. Germline assignment: CDR1 MDHEN and CDR2 SYDVKM. V lost 2 bases, J lost 2 bases, and 4 bases stayed unmatched. The CDR3 length is 15 residues. For the CDR3, the DNA is TGTGCCAGCAGTTTACCACGGGGGGACACAGATACGCAGTATTTT. It encodes CASSLPRGDTDTQYF.

The rearrangement links TRBV10-1 to TRBJ1-5; D ambiguous. CDR1 is WNHNN and CDR2 is SYGVQD in the germline V gene (reference sequence). V was pared by 4 bases and J by 6 bases, with 10 bases between. The CDR3 loop spans 13 amino acids. The CDR3 DNA follows: TGCGCCAGCAGTGGCAGCGGACCTCAGCCCCAGCATTTT. Its protein is CASSGSGPQPQHF.

This clone was recorded only once. The chain uses TRBV19 and TRBJ1-4, with 10 bases lining up with TRBD1. From germline, CDR1 is LNHDA and CDR2 SQIVND (reference sequence). V lost 3 bases, J lost 12 bases, and 7 bases stayed unmatched. CDR3 length: 14 residues. The CDR3 sequence: CASSIPGQGHQLFF. In DNA, the CDR3 is TGTGCCAGTAGTATCCCGGGACAGGGGCATCAACTGTTTTTT.

The chain combines TRBV21-1 with TRBJ1-1. TRBV21-1 is labeled a pseudogene. The CDR3 is made up of 14 amino acids. The CDR3, as DNA: TGTGCCAGCCCTTTGGTCAAATTGGGAACTGAAGCTTTCTTT. Its translation: CASPLVKLGTEAFF.

This chain uses TRBV6-5 with TRBJ1-2; D gene uncertain. Trimming took off 5 bases at V and 3 bases at J, with 10 bases between the two ends. This CDR3 is 13 amino acids long. The germline CDR1 and CDR2 sequences are MNHEY and SVGAGI. CDR3 coding DNA: TGTGCCAGCAGTCCGCGTCCGTACTATGGCTACACCTTC. Protein sequence: CASSPRPYYGYTF.

This chain joins TRBV6-5 and TRBJ1-1; D unresolved. Trimming cost V 3 bases and J 6 bases, with 8 bases left between them. CDR3 size: 12 residues. CDR1 is MNHEY, CDR2 SVGAGI, per germline. CDR3 nucleotide sequence: TGTGCCAGCAGTTATGGGCGAGCTGAAGCTTTCTTT. Amino acids: CASSYGRAEAFF.

The chain uses TRBV5-6 and TRBJ1-2; D may be TRBD1 (6 bases). Per the germline V gene, CDR1 is SGHDT and CDR2 is YYEEEE. This CDR3 has 18 residues. V lost 3 bases to trimming and J lost 1 base, with 22 bases between them. CDR3 in DNA: TGTGCCAGCAGCTCATTCGGGGGAGGGGGACTCCTTAACTATGGCTACACCTTC. Residues: CASSSFGGGGLLNYGYTF.

The V and J genes are TRBV9 and TRBJ2-3; D unresolved. Germline CDR1 is SGDLS and CDR2 is YYNGEE. The CDR3 has 13 residues. V lost 3 bases and J lost 0, with 5 bases in between. This CDR3 reads CASSAPSTDTQYF. As DNA, the CDR3 is TGTGCCAGCAGCGCCCCTAGCACAGATACGCAGTATTTT.